The 23 T cell receptor beta chains reported below all come from one sample, sequenced in a study of blood T cell repertoires in COVID-19. This table comes from immunoSEQ multiplex PCR, and its TCRdb copy is limited to in-frame clones, with some not included. The table records 62,000 or so clones, 65% to 90% of them present only once. Input material: peripheral blood. All receptors come from a woman aged 55 to 70 with acute or convalescent COVID-19.

This chain connects TRBV27 to TRBJ1-1; a possible D gene is TRBD1 (5 bases). The CDR3 runs to 16 residues. CDR1 and CDR2 from the germline V gene are MNHEY and SMNVEV (reference sequence). V was trimmed by 6 bases and J by 3 bases, leaving 20 bases between them. CDR3: CASSHERQIVDTEAFF. The CDR3 nucleotides read TGTGCCAGCAGCCACGAACGACAGATTGTCGACACTGAAGCTTTCTTT.

V is TRBV29-1 and J is TRBJ2-3; D remains ambiguous. CDR3 length: 12 amino acids. Looked up from germline, CDR1 is SQVTM and CDR2 is ANQGSEA. V gave up 7 bases and J gave up 4 bases, with 12 bases separating them. The CDR3 loop is CSARSKPDTQYF. In nucleotides, the CDR3 is TGCAGCGCTCGGAGCAAACCAGATACGCAGTATTTT.

This chain links TRBV2 with TRBJ1-1, with a weak D call TRBD1 (6 bases). From germline, CDR1 is SNHLY and CDR2 FYNNEI. The V and J ends lost 5 bases and 1 base respectively, with 11 bases between them. This CDR3 contains 14 residues. CDR3 loop: CASSWDNENTEAFF. DNA of the CDR3: TGTGCCAGCAGTTGGGACAACGAGAACACTGAAGCTTTCTTT.

The CDR3 DNA follows: TGTGCCAGCAGCTTGGCCGGACAGACGAACTATGGCTACACCTTC. Translation: CASSLAGQTNYGYTF. This chain connects TRBV5-4 to TRBJ1-2, with D possibly TRBD1 on 6 matching bases. V was shortened by 0 bases and J by 2 bases, with 11 bases between the two germline ends. The CDR3 length is 15 residues. Germline loops: CDR1 SGHNT, CDR2 YYREEE (reference sequence).

To note about this clone: This sample also contains other DNA sequences that code for the same CDR3. J is TRBJ1-5 and V is TRBV28; TRBD1 might be the D (6 bases). CDR3 length: 12 amino acids. The germline gives CDR1 MDHEN, CDR2 SYDVKM. V gave up 8 bases and J gave up 5 bases, with 10 bases separating them. The CDR3 coding sequence is TGTGCCAGCCGAGGGGGGGATCAGCCCCAGCATTTT. As protein: CASRGGDQPQHF.

This clone was seen only a few times. The V call is TRBV6-6, the J call TRBJ1-3; possibly TRBD1 for D (5 bases). V dropped 2 bases and J dropped 4 bases, with 12 bases sitting between them. Germline values: CDR1 MNHNY, CDR2 SVGAGI (reference sequence). The CDR3 covers 15 residues. CDR3 DNA: TGTGCCAGCAGTTACGCCCATCGGGGGGGAAACACCATATATTTT. The encoded protein is CASSYAHRGGNTIYF.

The CDR3: CASSLVGRSGYTF. The DNA for the CDR3 is TGCGCCAGCAGCTTGGTGGGGCGCAGTGGCTACACCTTC. This chain uses TRBV5-1 with TRBJ1-2; perhaps TRBD1 as D (5 bases). This CDR3 is built from 13 residues. CDR1 is SGHRS and CDR2 is YFSETQ in the germline V gene. The ends were cut back, 0 bases at V and 7 bases at J, with 10 bases in the middle. Variable domain in full (rest from reference TRBV5-1 and TRBJ1-2): KAGVTQTPRYLIKTRGQQVTLSCSPISGHRSVSWYQQTPGQGLQFLFEYFSETQRNKGNFPGRFSGRQFSNSRSEMNVSTLELGDSALYLCASSLVGRSGYTFGSGTRLTVV.

J is TRBJ2-7 and V is TRBV15; D may be TRBD2 (5 bases). Between the trimmed V and J ends, which lost 4 bases and 2 bases, there was a span of 15 bases. This CDR3 comprises 15 residues. Germline-derived CDR1 and CDR2 are LNHNV and YYDKDF (reference sequence). The CDR3 DNA is TGTGCCACCAGCACCGAAAGACTACCCACCTACGAGCAGTACTTC. As protein: CATSTERLPTYEQYF.

The chain uses TRBV4-1 and TRBJ1-2; D unclear. The CDR3 spans 15 residues. Trimming left V 4 bases short and J 0 bases short, with 12 bases between. The germline V gene encodes CDR1 MGHRA and CDR2 YSYEKL. CDR3 sequence (DNA): TGCGCCAGCAGCCCTGGACGGGAAGCTAACTATGGCTACACCTTC. It yields the protein CASSPGREANYGYTF.

The chain joins TRBV5-1 to TRBJ1-4; D gene unclear. Trimming removed 7 bases from V and 1 base from J, with 11 bases in between. The CDR3 has 14 residues. Germline V gene sequence: CDR1 SGHRS, CDR2 YFSETQ. CDR3 nucleotides: TGCGCCAGCGGTACAAGAGGAACTAATGAAAAACTGTTTTTT. It encodes CASGTRGTNEKLFF.

The gene calls are TRBV27 and TRBJ2-2, with 14 bases lining up with TRBD2. The length of the CDR3 is 17 residues. Germline V gene data show CDR1 as MNHEY and CDR2 as SMNVEV (reference sequence). Trimming took 5 bases from V and 7 from J; bases not matched to a gene: 9. The CDR3 loop is CASSVTSGGAVGGELFF. For the CDR3, the DNA is TGTGCCAGCAGTGTGACTAGCGGGGGGGCCGTTGGCGGGGAGCTGTTTTTT.

This chain connects TRBV19 to TRBJ1-1; maybe TRBD1 (5 bases). Trimming took 3 bases from V and 4 from J, leaving 18 bases between them. Germline V gene sequence: CDR1 LNHDA, CDR2 SQIVND (reference sequence). The CDR3 has 16 amino acids. This chain's CDR3 is CASSIRYAGRVTEAFF. CDR3 bases: TGTGCCAGTAGTATTAGGTACGCGGGGCGGGTCACTGAAGCTTTCTTT.

This chain joins TRBV3-1 (or the pseudogene TRBV3-2) and TRBJ1-3; D possibly corresponds to TRBD1 (5 bases). CDR1 is LGHDT, CDR2 YNNKEL, per germline (reference sequence). Trimming stripped 4 bases from V and 0 bases from J, with 16 bases between. There are 17 residues in the CDR3. CDR3 region: CASSRDSGFLSGNTIYF. The CDR3 nucleotides are TGTGCCAGCAGCCGAGACTCAGGGTTTCTCTCTGGAAACACCATATATTTT.

The V gene is TRBV30, the J gene TRBJ1-2; the D gene is possibly TRBD1 (5 bases). V was cut by 0 bases and J by 6 bases, with 20 bases left in between. Germline CDR1 is GTSNPN and CDR2 is SVGIG (reference sequence). The CDR3 is made up of 16 amino acids. The CDR3 is CAWSVVIRAPPDGYTF. CDR3 in DNA: TGTGCCTGGAGTGTAGTGATCAGGGCCCCACCGGATGGCTACACCTTC.

The chain employs TRBV6-5 and TRBJ2-7, with D tentatively TRBD1 (6 bases). Looked up from germline, CDR1 is MNHEY and CDR2 is SVGAGI. Trimming removed 11 bases at V and 2 bases at J, with 16 bases between. CDR3 size: 13 residues. CDR3 in DNA: TGTGCCGGGGGCACGGGTTACACCTACGAGCAGTACTTC. Translated, it gives CAGGTGYTYEQYF.

This clone was detected once. The V call is TRBV5-1, the J call TRBJ1-1; 7 nucleotides match TRBD1. V trimming: 6 bases; J trimming: 1 base; junction bases outside the gene matches: 3. This CDR3 is 13 amino acids long. Germline V lookup: CDR1 SGHRS, CDR2 YFSETQ. The CDR3 spells CASNQGGNTEAFF. CDR3 in DNA: TGCGCCAGCAATCAGGGGGGGAACACTGAAGCTTTCTTT.

The chain joins TRBV10-3 to TRBJ2-2; 11 bases map to TRBD2. The CDR3 sequence is 16 residues long. The germline CDR1 and CDR2 sequences are ENHRY and SYGVKD. Trimming at V came to 6 bases and at J to 5 bases, leaving 8 bases not matched to a gene. CDR3 sequence: CAIRVGLAGTTGELFF. CDR3 sequence (DNA): TGTGCCATCAGAGTCGGACTAGCGGGTACTACCGGGGAGCTGTTTTTT.

As DNA, the CDR3 is TGTGCCAGCTCAACATACACTGAAGCTTTCTTT. It codes for CASSTYTEAFF. The chain combines TRBV18 with TRBJ1-1; D unresolved. In germline, CDR1 is KGHSH, CDR2 LQKENI. The V end was cut by 5 bases, the J end by 3 bases, with 4 bases between. CDR3 length: 11 residues.

This chain connects TRBV10-3 to TRBJ1-3, with a possible D match to TRBD1 (6 bases). This CDR3 has 16 amino acids. V was trimmed by 5 bases and J by 0 bases, leaving 14 bases between them. Germline loops: CDR1 ENHRY, CDR2 SYGVKD. CDR3 loop: CAISPGQRSSGNTIYF. Here the CDR3 DNA reads TGTGCCATCAGTCCAGGACAGAGAAGCTCTGGAAACACCATATATTTT.

The rearrangement joins TRBV19 to TRBJ1-1; D might be TRBD1 (5 bases). This CDR3 comprises 14 residues. Between the trimmed V and J ends, which lost 3 bases and 7 bases, there was a span of 15 bases. In germline, CDR1 is LNHDA, CDR2 SQIVND (reference sequence). In DNA form, the CDR3 reads TGTGCCAGTAGTATGTACGCAGGGTCGCGTGAAGCTTTCTTT. Encoded protein: CASSMYAGSREAFF.

The rearrangement links TRBV6-6 to TRBJ2-7; 10 bases map to TRBD1. Germline-derived CDR1 and CDR2 are MNHNY and SVGAGI (reference sequence). The length of the CDR3 is 13 residues. The V segment lost 5 bases and the J segment 6 bases; nucleotides outside the gene matches: 4. The CDR3 loop is CASSPGTGAEQYF. The CDR3 coding sequence is TGTGCCAGCAGTCCCGGGACAGGGGCCGAGCAGTACTTC.

This rearrangement joins TRBV6-5 to TRBJ2-3; D gene uncertain. The CDR3 length is 15 residues. Looked up from germline, CDR1 is MNHEY and CDR2 is SVGAGI. Trimming took 6 bases from V and 2 from J, leaving 15 bases between them. The CDR3 spells CASRTTFSATDTQYF. The CDR3 nucleotides are TGTGCCAGCAGAACTACTTTTTCAGCCACAGATACGCAGTATTTT.

The V and J genes are TRBV29-1 and TRBJ1-2; 12 nucleotides line up with TRBD1. The germline V gene encodes CDR1 SQVTM and CDR2 ANQGSEA. The CDR3 is 12 residues long. The junction had 1 base not matched to a gene; V was cut back by 4 bases and J by 7 bases. CDR3 DNA sequence: TGCAGCGTTGGGGACAGGGGGCCTGGCTACACCTTC. Translation gives CSVGDRGPGYTF.